The 25 T cell receptor beta chains reported below all come from one sample, sequenced in a study of blood T cell repertoires in COVID-19. The table came from immunoSEQ multiplex PCR; TCRdb's copy has only in-frame clones and leaves some out. The table shows 150,000 to 200,000 clones, with about nine tenths occurring only once. Sequencing was performed on PBMCs or T cells enriched from blood (not recorded which). All receptors derive from a woman aged 25 to 39 who had recovered from COVID-19.

The V and J genes are TRBV29-1 and TRBJ1-1; D gene uncertain. The CDR3 totals 14 residues. Germline assignment: CDR1 SQVTM and CDR2 ANQGSEA. Trimming shortened V by 1 base and J by 3 bases, and 12 bases separated the two germline ends. The CDR3 DNA reads TGCAGCGTTGAAGTTGGGGAGATGTACACTGAAGCTTTCTTT. Amino acid sequence: CSVEVGEMYTEAFF.

This CDR3 reads CASSLGRDSNQPQHF. CDR3 DNA sequence: TGTGCCAGCAGTTTAGGGCGGGATAGCAATCAGCCCCAGCATTTT. The chain recombines TRBV27 with TRBJ1-5; D is ambiguous. Germline loops: CDR1 MNHEY, CDR2 SMNVEV (reference sequence). V dropped 2 bases and J dropped 0 bases, with 8 bases sitting between them. The length of the CDR3 is 15 residues.

V usage is TRBV6-5 and J usage is TRBJ1-5, with a tentative D call TRBD1 (6 bases). The CDR3 consists of 16 residues. Trimming pared 0 bases from V and 3 bases from J, leaving 12 bases between. Germline V CDR1 and CDR2: MNHEY, SVGAGI. CDR3 sequence: CASSYSSNRANQPQHF. As DNA, the CDR3 is TGTGCCAGCAGTTACTCGTCGAACAGGGCCAATCAGCCCCAGCATTTT.

The V and J genes are TRBV7-3 and TRBJ2-2; D may be TRBD1 (8 bases). The CDR3 is made up of 16 amino acids. Germline loops: CDR1 SGHTA, CDR2 FQGTGA. Trimming pared 5 bases from V and 8 bases from J, leaving 21 bases between. CDR3 region: CASSRQGREIAGELFF. The CDR3 coding sequence is TGTGCCAGCAGCCGACAGGGGAGGGAAATCGCTGGGGAGCTGTTTTTT. Full variable domain (rest looked up from reference TRBV7-3 and TRBJ2-2): GAGVSQTPSNKVTEKGKYVELRCDPISGHTALYWYRQSLGQGPEFLIYFQGTGAADDSGLPNDRFFAVRPEGSVSTLKIQRTERGDSAVYLCASSRQGREIAGELFFGEGSRLTVL.

V is TRBV5-8 and J is TRBJ2-7; the match to TRBD1 covers 9 bases. V was pared by 5 bases and J by 1 base, with 7 bases of the junction left unmatched. Germline V gene data show CDR1 as SGHTS and CDR2 as YDEGEE. The CDR3 runs 15 residues. The chain's CDR3 is CASRSGTGISYEQYF. CDR3 nucleotide sequence: TGTGCCAGCAGATCCGGGACAGGGATTTCCTACGAGCAGTACTTC. Supplemented by reference TRBV5-8 and TRBJ2-7, the full variable domain reads EAGVTQSPTHLIKTRGQQATLRCSPISGHTSVYWYQQALGLGLQFLLWYDEGEERNRGNFPPRFSGRQFPNYSSELNVNALELEDSALYLCASRSGTGISYEQYFGPGTRLTVT.

The genes are TRBV4-3 and TRBJ1-1; TRBD1 matches at 7 bases. With V trimmed by 4 bases and J by 0 bases, 11 bases remained unmatched. Germline lookup yields CDR1 LGHNA and CDR2 YSLEER. This CDR3 has 17 amino acids. CDR3 amino acids: CASSPGWEGGMNTEAFF. DNA of the CDR3: TGCGCCAGCAGCCCGGGATGGGAAGGGGGCATGAACACTGAAGCTTTCTTT.

The chain combines TRBV14 with TRBJ1-6, with D perhaps TRBD1 (5 bases). Germline assignment: CDR1 SGHDN and CDR2 FVKESK. CDR3 length equals 15 residues. The V end lost 4 bases, the J end lost 7 bases, and 14 bases lay between the germline ends. The DNA for the CDR3 is TGTGCCAGCAGCCCACAGCAGGGCCCCAATTCACCCCTCCACTTT. Encoded protein: CASSPQQGPNSPLHF. Filled out from reference TRBV14 and TRBJ1-6, the complete variable domain reads EAGVTQFPSHSVIEKGQTVTLRCDPISGHDNLYWYRRVMGKEIKFLLHFVKESKQDESGMPNNRFLAERTGGTYSTLKVQPAELEDSGVYFCASSPQQGPNSPLHFGNGTRLTVT.

The rearrangement links TRBV4-3 to TRBJ2-3; TRBD1 aligns across 10 bases. Looked up from germline, CDR1 is LGHNA and CDR2 is YSLEER. This CDR3 comprises 15 residues. The V segment lost 5 bases and the J segment 4 bases; nucleotides outside the gene matches: 6. Here the CDR3 DNA reads TGCGCCAGCAGCTCTAAGACAGGGGGCGCAGATACGCAGTATTTT. Protein: CASSSKTGGADTQYF.

This clone was seen a single time. V gene TRBV11-2 combines with J gene TRBJ2-1, with 11 bases lining up with TRBD2. CDR3 length equals 14 residues. Germline V gene lookup returns CDR1 SGHAT and CDR2 FQNNGV. The V segment lost 4 bases and the J segment 6 bases; nucleotides outside the gene matches: 2. The CDR3 sequence: CASSSTSGTNEQFF. In DNA form, the CDR3 reads TGTGCCAGCAGCTCGACTAGCGGGACCAATGAGCAGTTCTTC.

This clone was seen just once. This chain uses TRBV7-9 with TRBJ1-4; TRBD1 might be the D (6 bases). The CDR3 length is 14 residues. In germline, CDR1 is SEHNR, CDR2 FQNEAQ (reference sequence). Trimming removed 6 bases from V and 10 bases from J, with 18 bases in between. The CDR3: CASRRSQGSGKLFF. The CDR3, as DNA: TGTGCCAGCAGACGTTCACAGGGATCCGGAAAACTGTTTTTT.

The V call is TRBV18, the J call TRBJ2-7, with D perhaps TRBD2 (5 bases). This CDR3 contains 13 residues. The V gene's germline CDR1 is KGHSH and CDR2 LQKENI. The V end lost 2 bases, the J end lost 5 bases, and 10 bases lay between the germline ends. The CDR3 region is CASSPGERNEQYF. DNA of the CDR3: TGTGCCAGCTCACCAGGGGAGAGGAACGAGCAGTACTTC.

The V call is TRBV7-9, the J call TRBJ1-1; TRBD1 aligns across 10 bases. This CDR3 comprises 14 residues. The ends lost 5 bases at V and 8 bases at J; junction bases unmatched: 8. Germline CDR1 reads SEHNR; CDR2 reads FQNEAQ (reference sequence). The CDR3 DNA follows: TGTGCCAGCAGCCCGGGAGGGACAGGGGCCGAAGCTTTCTTT. This encodes CASSPGGTGAEAFF.

The chain employs TRBV2 and TRBJ2-7; 8 bases are shared with TRBD1. CDR1 is SNHLY and CDR2 is FYNNEI in the germline V gene. This CDR3 has 15 residues. Losses at the gene ends were 6 bases for V and 5 bases for J; bases not matched to a gene: 12. In DNA, the CDR3 is TGTGCCAGCAGCGCAGACAGGGGCGATTTCGACGAGCAGTACTTC. It codes for CASSADRGDFDEQYF.

The CDR3 loop is CSARSGGNEQFF. In nucleotides, the CDR3 is TGCAGCGCCCGTTCAGGGGGTAATGAGCAGTTCTTC. This chain connects TRBV29-1 to TRBJ2-1; TRBD1 matches 7 bases. V dropped 7 bases and J dropped 7; count of bases not matched to a gene: 7. Germline V gene data show CDR1 as SQVTM and CDR2 as ANQGSEA. The CDR3 extends over 12 amino acids.

This clone was seen more than once but under ten times. The genes are TRBV19 and TRBJ2-5; possible D gene TRBD2, 5 bases. Trimming pared 4 bases from V and 4 bases from J, leaving 10 bases between. The germline V gene has CDR1 LNHDA and CDR2 SQIVND (reference sequence). The CDR3 is 13 residues long. The CDR3 region is CASSTLVRETQYF. CDR3 nucleotide sequence: TGTGCCAGTAGTACACTAGTACGAGAGACCCAGTACTTC.

The table lists this clone with many counts. The chain couples TRBV5-6 to TRBJ2-7; tentatively, D is TRBD2 (6 bases). V was trimmed by 4 bases and J by 4 bases, leaving 21 bases between them. Germline V gives CDR1 SGHDT, CDR2 YYEEEE. There are 16 residues in the CDR3. CDR3 bases: TGTGCCAGCAGCGTCACGGGACTCTCTTTTGTTTACGAGCAGTACTTC. This gives the protein CASSVTGLSFVYEQYF.

The chain links TRBV2 to TRBJ1-2; 9 bases are shared with TRBD1. The CDR3 is 14 amino acids. V shed 6 bases, J shed 10 bases, and the junction held 12 bases outside the gene matches. Germline assignment: CDR1 SNHLY and CDR2 FYNNEI. This CDR3 reads CASRPGGTGSAYTF. The CDR3 nucleotides are TGTGCCAGCAGACCAGGGGGGACAGGGTCAGCCTACACCTTC.

V is TRBV28 and J is TRBJ1-4, with unresolved D. The CDR3 contains 14 residues. Germline V gene data show CDR1 as MDHEN and CDR2 as SYDVKM. Trimming took off 3 bases at V and 5 bases at J, with 10 bases between the two ends. The CDR3 loop is CASSLAGINEKLFF. The CDR3 DNA reads TGTGCCAGCAGTTTGGCGGGAATAAATGAAAAACTGTTTTTT.

This chain joins TRBV30 and TRBJ2-5, with D unresolved. CDR1 and CDR2 (germline): GTSNPN, SVGIG (reference sequence). Trimming removed 5 bases from V and 5 bases from J, with 9 bases in between. The CDR3 sequence is 11 residues long. The CDR3: CAWQVMETQYF. The CDR3 DNA is TGTGCCTGGCAGGTGATGGAGACCCAGTACTTC.

The J gene is TRBJ1-1, the V gene TRBV10-1; a possible D gene is TRBD1 (6 bases). Germline loops: CDR1 WNHNN, CDR2 SYGVQD (reference sequence). CDR3 length equals 13 residues. The germline V and J ends were trimmed by 10 bases and 4 bases, with 16 bases remaining between them. The CDR3 reads CATNAQGPTEAFF. The CDR3 nucleotides are TGCGCCACGAACGCTCAGGGGCCCACTGAAGCTTTCTTT.

This chain joins TRBV7-6 and TRBJ2-7, with 10 nucleotides matching TRBD1. The CDR3 has 14 amino acids. Germline CDR1 reads SGHVS; CDR2 reads FNYEAQ. After removal of 5 bases from V and 6 bases from J, the junction contained 7 bases not matched to a gene. CDR3 amino acids: CASSPWGQGSEQYF. The DNA of the CDR3 is TGTGCCAGCAGCCCATGGGGACAGGGGTCCGAGCAGTACTTC.

This chain links TRBV9 with TRBJ2-1; maybe TRBD2 (5 bases). The CDR3 spans 14 residues. V gave up 2 bases and J gave up 6 bases, with 12 bases separating them. CDR1 SGDLS and CDR2 YYNGEE come from the germline V gene. CDR3 bases: TGTGCCAGCAGCGTCTCGGACTTCAGCAATGAGCAGTTCTTC. It yields the protein CASSVSDFSNEQFF.

The chain has TRBV3-1 (or the pseudogene TRBV3-2) and TRBJ1-1, with D possibly matching TRBD1 (5 bases). The V gene lost 1 base and the J gene lost 3 bases, with 18 bases spanning the gap. In germline, CDR1 is LGHDT, CDR2 YNNKEL (reference sequence). This CDR3 region has 17 residues. CDR3 sequence (DNA): TGTGCCAGCAGCCAAGCTTTAAGGGAGGGGTCTTACACTGAAGCTTTCTTT. This codes for CASSQALREGSYTEAFF.

This chain connects TRBV21-1 to TRBJ1-6; the DNA was not used to check the table's D call, TRBD1. TRBV21-1 is assigned pseudogene status. CDR3 length equals 20 residues. The DNA of the CDR3 is TGTGCCAGCAGCAAAGCACCGAAAGCTCCTATAATTCACAGAAAGGCTACCCTCCACTTT. Its protein is CASSKAPKAPIIHRKATLHF.

Points on this clone: Other DNA variants within this sample encode the same CDR3. The chain recombines TRBV18 with TRBJ1-2, with D possibly TRBD1 on 6 matching bases. Trimming cost V 6 bases and J 0 bases, with 11 bases left between them. The CDR3 has 14 amino acids. Germline CDR1 is KGHSH and CDR2 is LQKENI. CDR3 sequence: CASSPNRANYGYTF. In DNA, the CDR3 is TGTGCCAGCTCCCCGAACAGGGCTAACTATGGCTACACCTTC.